One sample yielded the 16 T cell receptor beta chains listed below, sequenced in a study of T cell responses to AZD1222 COVID-19 vaccine. Profiled with immunoSEQ multiplex PCR; TCRdb holds only in-frame clones, not every one. The sample lists 150,000 or so clones; about nine tenths were seen once. Source: peripheral blood, taken on day 0 of AZD1222 vaccination. The receptors here all came from an adult in good health.

V and J are TRBV11-2 and TRBJ1-5, with D hard to call. Germline CDR1 is SGHAT and CDR2 is FQNNGV. Trimming pared 5 bases from V and 6 bases from J, leaving 11 bases between. This CDR3 has 13 amino acids. This CDR3 reads CASSPARVQPQHF. The CDR3 bases are TGTGCCAGCAGCCCAGCCCGGGTTCAGCCCCAGCATTTT.

This clone was found once. V usage is TRBV7-9 and J usage is TRBJ2-7, with 11 bases lining up with TRBD1. With V trimmed by 4 bases and J by 1 base, 3 bases remained unmatched. The CDR3 length is 15 residues. CDR1 SEHNR and CDR2 FQNEAQ come from the germline V gene (reference sequence). DNA of the CDR3: TGTGCCAGCAGCTCAGGACAGGGGGCTTCCTACGAGCAGTACTTC. This translates into CASSSGQGASYEQYF.

The rearrangement links TRBV19 to TRBJ1-6, with D unclear. With 6 bases removed from V and 8 bases from J, the gap between germline ends came to 17 bases. The V gene's germline CDR1 is LNHDA and CDR2 SQIVND (reference sequence). The CDR3 loop spans 15 amino acids. In nucleotides, the CDR3 is TGTGCCAGTAGCCTCCTGCGTCGAGGGTATTCACCCCTCCACTTT. It yields the protein CASSLLRRGYSPLHF.

This chain uses TRBV5-8 with TRBJ2-4; 8 nucleotides align to TRBD2. Germline assignment: CDR1 SGHTS and CDR2 YDEGEE. With V trimmed by 1 base and J by 1 base, 1 base remained unmatched. The CDR3 runs 15 residues. CDR3 DNA: TGTGCCAGCAGCTTGCCGGGGGGGGCCAAAAACATTCAGTACTTC. Protein sequence: CASSLPGGAKNIQYF.

CDR3 nucleotide sequence: TGTGCCAGCAGCGTAGCAGGCCTAGCGTCCTACGAGCAGTACTTC. Residues: CASSVAGLASYEQYF. The chain links TRBV9 to TRBJ2-7; a weak D match, TRBD2 (6 bases). In germline, CDR1 is SGDLS, CDR2 YYNGEE. The V end lost 0 bases, the J end lost 1 base, and 11 bases lay between the germline ends. The CDR3 totals 15 residues.

This sequence joins TRBV19 and TRBJ1-2, with 7 bases fitting TRBD1. The CDR3 covers 12 residues. V lost 5 bases and J lost 4; bases outside the gene matches: 1. Germline-derived CDR1 and CDR2 are LNHDA and SQIVND (reference sequence). For the CDR3, the DNA is TGTGCCAGTAGTCAGGGGGTCTATGGCTACACCTTC. Its protein is CASSQGVYGYTF.

The chain couples TRBV13 to TRBJ2-7; possibly TRBD2 for D (6 bases). This CDR3 region has 16 residues. The V end was cut by 5 bases, the J end by 0 bases, with 17 bases between. The germline gives CDR1 PRHDT, CDR2 FYEKMQ (reference sequence). CDR3 sequence reads: CASSTQTGTASYEQYF. Written as DNA, the CDR3 is TGTGCCAGCAGCACCCAAACCGGGACTGCCTCCTACGAGCAGTACTTC.

This clone has just one count. The chain employs TRBV6-4 and TRBJ2-3, with D possibly being TRBD1 or TRBD2 (5 bases each). The CDR3 totals 14 residues. CDR1 is MRHNA and CDR2 is SNTAGT in the germline V gene. V lost 3 bases and J 0 bases, leaving 7 bases between the germline ends. CDR3 residues: CASSEGDSTDTQYF. The CDR3 DNA is TGTGCCAGCAGTGAGGGGGATAGCACAGATACGCAGTATTTT.

V and J are TRBV3-1 (or the pseudogene TRBV3-2) and TRBJ2-7; D might be TRBD1 or TRBD2, each matching 5 bases. V gave up 1 base and J gave up 12 bases, with 13 bases separating them. CDR1 is LGHDT, CDR2 YNNKEL, per germline (reference sequence). The CDR3 covers 12 residues. The CDR3 DNA reads TGTGCCAGCAGCCAAGGGGTTTGGGACCCGTACTTC. It is translated as CASSQGVWDPYF.

The CDR3 loop reads CASSLDTDPGHPPHEQYF. The CDR3 region has the DNA TGTGCCAGCAGCTTAGATACTGATCCGGGACACCCGCCCCACGAGCAGTACTTC. The chain couples TRBV7-9 to TRBJ2-7; the D gene is possibly TRBD1 (6 bases). The germline CDR1 and CDR2 sequences are SEHNR and FQNEAQ (reference sequence). CDR3 length equals 18 residues. V lost 1 base and J lost 5, with 24 bases in between. The whole variable domain, filled in from reference TRBV7-9 and TRBJ2-7, reads DTGVSQNPRHKITKRGQNVTFRCDPISEHNRLYWYRQTLGQGPEFLTYFQNEAQLEKSRLLSDRFSAERPKGSFSTLEIQRTEQGDSAMYLCASSLDTDPGHPPHEQYFGPGTRLTVT.

This chain links TRBV6-4 with TRBJ2-6; D is undetermined. The CDR3 consists of 16 residues. V lost 0 bases and J 0 bases, leaving 6 bases between the germline ends. CDR1 and CDR2 (germline): MRHNA, SNTAGT. The CDR3, as DNA: TGTGCCAGCAGTGACTCGGGCAGCTCTGGGGCCAACGTCCTGACTTTC. This gives the protein CASSDSGSSGANVLTF.

This clone has just a few counts. The chain carries TRBV5-6 and TRBJ1-1; D unclear. The CDR3 sequence is 13 residues long. Trimming removed 2 bases from V and 4 bases from J, with 9 bases in between. CDR1 and CDR2 (germline): SGHDT, YYEEEE. CDR3 amino acids: CASSFRVSTEAFF. The CDR3, as DNA: TGTGCCAGCAGCTTCCGCGTCAGCACTGAAGCTTTCTTT.

The chain recombines TRBV7-6 with TRBJ2-7; no clear D. Trimming took 2 bases from V and 1 from J, leaving 6 bases between them. Looked up from germline, CDR1 is SGHVS and CDR2 is FNYEAQ. The CDR3 totals 13 residues. The CDR3 loop is CASSLSPSYEQYF. The CDR3 DNA reads as TGTGCCAGCAGCTTATCACCTTCCTACGAGCAGTACTTC.

J is TRBJ2-1 and V is TRBV14; D is uncertain. The length of the CDR3 is 17 residues. Germline V CDR1 and CDR2: SGHDN, FVKESK. Trimming shortened V by 0 bases and J by 0 bases, and 12 bases separated the two germline ends. In nucleotides, the CDR3 is TGTGCCAGCAGCCAAGAGGGTGGCGTTGGCTCCTACAATGAGCAGTTCTTC. As protein: CASSQEGGVGSYNEQFF. Full variable domain (remainder filled in from reference TRBV14 and TRBJ2-1): EAGVTQFPSHSVIEKGQTVTLRCDPISGHDNLYWYRRVMGKEIKFLLHFVKESKQDESGMPNNRFLAERTGGTYSTLKVQPAELEDSGVYFCASSQEGGVGSYNEQFFGPGTRLTVL.

The chain employs TRBV18 and TRBJ2-3, with a tentative D call TRBD2 (7 bases). The germline V gene has CDR1 KGHSH and CDR2 LQKENI. V was pared by 3 bases and J by 2 bases, with 12 bases between. The CDR3 totals 15 residues. CDR3 bases: TGTGCCAGCTCACCCATTCGGGGGGCCACAGATACGCAGTATTTT. Residues: CASSPIRGATDTQYF.

As concerns this clone: An end of the junction differs from the germline gene, which may be a read error. The chain employs TRBV7-3 and TRBJ2-5; 11 bases align to TRBD2. The CDR3 contains 13 residues. Germline V gene sequence: CDR1 SGHTA, CDR2 FQGTGA. The CDR3 region has the DNA TGTGCCAGCAGCGAACTAGCGGGGGCTGCCCAATACTTC. Translated, it gives CASSELAGAAQYF. The entire variable domain, with the rest obtained from reference TRBV7-3 and TRBJ2-5, is as follows: GAGVSQTPSNKVTEKGKYVELRCDPISGHTALYWYRQSLGQGPEFLIYFQGTGAADDSGLPNDRFFAVRPEGSVSTLKIQRTERGDSAVYLCASSELAGAAQYFGPGTRLLVL.